A selection of T cell receptor beta chains follows, all from one sample in a study of vaccination effects on CD4 cells after COVID-19. The assay was immunoSEQ multiplex PCR, and TCRdb's table has in-frame clones only and misses some. The sample consists of approximately 47,000 clones, roughly two thirds of them appearing once. Their antigen targets remain unknown. Source: CD4+ T cells from PBMCs cultured without peptide, taken after COVID-19 vaccination. Every receptor here comes from a human donor who received a COVID-19 vaccine. CDR3s include the opening cysteine and the closing phenylalanine or tryptophan. The D gene is left open where the match is weak. Clone size is stated in some rows and not others, as once, few, many or a class when expanded.

cdr3_aa cdr3_nt d_call v_call clone_size j_call
CASTAQETQYF TGTGCCAGCACCGCCCAAGAGACCCAGTACTTC - TRBV2 once TRBJ2-5
CASRDTSGSDTQYF TGTGCCAGCAGGGACACTAGCGGCTCGGATACGCAGTATTTT TRBD2 TRBV5-5 - TRBJ2-3
CASSPQGAYLETQYF TGCGCCAGCAGCCCCCAGGGGGCCTACTTAGAGACCCAGTACTTC TRBD1 TRBV5-1 - TRBJ2-5
CASSLDPQVMNTEAFF TGCGCCAGCAGCTTGGACCCCCAGGTTATGAACACTGAAGCTTTCTTT - TRBV5-1 few TRBJ1-1
CASSPKGLANNEQFF TGTGCCAGCAGCCCCAAGGGACTAGCAAACAATGAGCAGTTCTTC TRBD2 TRBV7-7 few TRBJ2-1
CASSEEAGRFYEQYF TGTGCCAGCAGTGAAGAAGCGGGGAGGTTCTACGAGCAGTACTTC TRBD2 TRBV6-1 few TRBJ2-7
CASSLDLTGDTEAFF TGTGCCAGCAGCTTAGATCTTACAGGGGACACTGAAGCTTTCTTT TRBD1 TRBV11-2 - TRBJ1-1
CASSKEQGFPEAFF TGTGCCAGCAGCAAAGAGCAGGGTTTTCCTGAAGCTTTCTTT - TRBV7-8 - TRBJ1-1
CASSEPTGLETQYF TGTGCCAGCAGTGAGCCGACAGGGCTAGAGACCCAGTACTTC TRBD1 TRBV25-1 few TRBJ2-5
CASSPTGTSTDTQYF TGTGCCAGCAGCCCCACCGGGACTAGCACAGATACGCAGTATTTT - TRBV3-1/TRBV3-2 few TRBJ2-3
CASSEQGTYTEAFF TGTGCCAGCAGTGAGCAGGGAACATACACTGAAGCTTTCTTT - TRBV2 - TRBJ1-1
CASSELAGANSGNTIYF TGTGCCAGCAGTGAATTGGCAGGGGCCAACTCTGGAAACACCATATATTTT - TRBV25-1 - TRBJ1-3
CASSRRTSGGSTDTQYF TGCGCCAGCAGCCGCCGGACTAGCGGGGGTAGCACAGATACGCAGTATTTT TRBD2 TRBV4-1 few TRBJ2-3
CASSMGVGEKLFF TGTGCCAGTAGTATGGGGGTAGGCGAAAAACTGTTTTTT - TRBV19 - TRBJ1-4
CASSLGSGQGNTEAFF TGTGCCAGCAGCTTAGGCTCGGGACAGGGGAACACTGAAGCTTTCTTT TRBD1 TRBV11-3 - TRBJ1-1
CASSEANRIGYTF TGTGCCAGCAGTGAAGCGAACAGGATTGGCTACACCTTC - TRBV2 - TRBJ1-2
CASSESGLAGEETQYF TGTGCCAGCAGTGAATCGGGACTAGCGGGGGAAGAGACCCAGTACTTC TRBD2 TRBV6-1 - TRBJ2-5
CATESKGPTADTQYF TGTGCCACGGAATCCAAAGGCCCTACCGCGGATACGCAGTATTTT - TRBV10-3 - TRBJ2-3
CASSDSQGDTGELFF TGTGCCAGCAGTGACTCACAGGGGGACACCGGGGAGCTGTTTTTT TRBD1 TRBV6-4 few TRBJ2-2
CASSEGARYGYTF TGTGCCAGCAGTGAGGGGGCGCGGTATGGCTACACCTTC - TRBV6-1 few TRBJ1-2
CAWSVSGVYGYTF TGTGCCTGGAGTGTATCGGGGGTCTATGGCTACACCTTC - TRBV30 once TRBJ1-2
CASSIFLLREGDTQYF TGTGCCAGTAGTATTTTCCTACTCCGGGAGGGAGATACGCAGTATTTT TRBD2 TRBV19 - TRBJ2-3
CASSGQGDQPQHF TGTGCCAGCAGCGGACAGGGGGATCAGCCCCAGCATTTT TRBD1 TRBV12-3/TRBV12-4 - TRBJ1-5
CASSIGGGRGHKQFF TGTGCCAGTAGTATAGGGGGGGGAAGGGGGCACAAGCAGTTCTTC - TRBV19 - TRBJ2-1
CASRGEGRHGYTF TGTGCCAGCAGGGGGGAGGGACGGCATGGCTACACCTTC - TRBV9 - TRBJ1-2
CAWSVGTARRVYTF TGTGCCTGGAGTGTGGGAACCGCCCGGAGAGTCTACACCTTC - TRBV30 - TRBJ1-2
CASSQGSLYGYTF TGTGCCAGCAGCCAAGGAAGTCTCTATGGCTACACCTTC - TRBV6-5 - TRBJ1-2
CASSVGAGNTGELFF TGTGCCAGCAGCGTAGGAGCGGGGAACACCGGGGAGCTGTTTTTT - TRBV9 - TRBJ2-2
CASTASGVRELFF TGTGCCAGCACGGCTAGCGGGGTCAGGGAGCTGTTTTTT TRBD2 TRBV14 once TRBJ2-2
CASSHSDRLNSPLHF TGTGCCAGCAGTCACTCGGACAGACTTAATTCACCCCTCCACTTT - TRBV6-2/TRBV6-3 - TRBJ1-6
CASSPGLAGGSSYEQYF TGTGCCAGCAGCCCGGGACTAGCGGGAGGGAGCTCCTACGAGCAGTACTTC TRBD2 TRBV3-1/TRBV3-2 - TRBJ2-7
CASSQDVNSNQPQHF TGTGCCAGCAGCCAAGATGTCAATAGCAATCAGCCCCAGCATTTT - TRBV4-2 - TRBJ1-5
CASSLQGSETQYF TGTGCCAGCAGCCTACAGGGGTCAGAGACCCAGTACTTC TRBD1 TRBV6-5 - TRBJ2-5
CASSPPLGTEAFF TGTGCCAGCTCACCACCGCTCGGCACTGAAGCTTTCTTT - TRBV18 - TRBJ1-1
CASSLKGAKLFF TGTGCCAGCAGTTTAAAGGGGGCCAAACTGTTTTTT TRBD1 TRBV27 few TRBJ1-4
CASSQDPGYRGHEQYF TGCGCCAGCAGCCAAGATCCCGGTTATAGGGGCCACGAGCAGTACTTC - TRBV4-1 - TRBJ2-7
CASSQLPGGGSPLHF TGTGCCAGCAGCCAACTCCCAGGGGGAGGATCACCCCTCCACTTT TRBD1 TRBV3-1/TRBV3-2 - TRBJ1-6
CASRRPVSEQFF TGTGCCAGCAGGCGACCCGTCAGTGAGCAGTTCTTC - TRBV12-3/TRBV12-4 - TRBJ2-1
CASSIRQGVSNQPQHF TGTGCCAGTAGTATCCGACAGGGGGTTAGCAATCAGCCCCAGCATTTT TRBD1 TRBV19 - TRBJ1-5
CASSYSESRDIQYF TGTGCCAGCAGTTACTCGGAATCGCGGGACATTCAGTACTTC - TRBV6-5 - TRBJ2-4
CASSFKDREETQYF TGCGCCAGCAGCTTCAAGGACAGAGAAGAGACCCAGTACTTC - TRBV5-1 once TRBJ2-5
CASSLKGMIFPAGYTF TGTGCCAGCAGTTTAAAAGGGATGATTTTCCCCGCTGGCTACACCTTC - TRBV28 - TRBJ1-2
CASVSGSPGNEQFF TGTGCCAGCGTTAGCGGGAGCCCAGGCAATGAGCAGTTCTTC TRBD2 TRBV6-5 - TRBJ2-1
CASSPAGLAGANEQFF TGTGCCAGCTCACCAGCGGGACTAGCGGGAGCCAATGAGCAGTTCTTC TRBD2 TRBV18 - TRBJ2-1
CASGLTRHLTDTQYF TGTGCTAGTGGTTTGACGCGACACCTCACAGATACGCAGTATTTT - TRBV12-5 - TRBJ2-3
CASSAERLANYGYTF TGTGCCAGCAGTGCAGAGAGGCTAGCTAACTATGGCTACACCTTC - TRBV2 - TRBJ1-2
CASRDSYLDTIYF TGTGCCAGCCGGGACAGCTACCTGGACACCATATATTTT TRBD1 TRBV6-5 - TRBJ1-3
CASRVDTEAFF TGTGCCAGCAGAGTCGACACTGAAGCTTTCTTT - TRBV6-5 - TRBJ1-1
CATSRDRTANTGELFF TGTGCCACCAGCAGAGATCGAACAGCTAACACCGGGGAGCTGTTTTTT - TRBV15 once TRBJ2-2
CASSYRNTEAFF TGTGCCAGCAGTTACAGGAACACTGAAGCTTTCTTT - TRBV6-5 - TRBJ1-1
CSARDVPGYTF TGCAGTGCTAGAGACGTCCCTGGCTACACCTTC - TRBV20-1 - TRBJ1-2
CASSWGQDTGELFF TGTGCCAGCAGCTGGGGACAGGACACCGGGGAGCTGTTTTTT TRBD1 TRBV5-5 once TRBJ2-2
CASSRTPSTDTQYF TGTGCCAGCTCGAGGACACCTAGCACAGATACGCAGTATTTT - TRBV18 once TRBJ2-3
CASSLDPGQPQHF TGTGCCAGCAGCTTAGATCCGGGGCAGCCCCAGCATTTT - TRBV7-2 few TRBJ1-5
CASSPGTASSYEQYF TGTGCCAGCAGTCCCGGGACAGCAAGCTCCTACGAGCAGTACTTC TRBD1 TRBV28 - TRBJ2-7